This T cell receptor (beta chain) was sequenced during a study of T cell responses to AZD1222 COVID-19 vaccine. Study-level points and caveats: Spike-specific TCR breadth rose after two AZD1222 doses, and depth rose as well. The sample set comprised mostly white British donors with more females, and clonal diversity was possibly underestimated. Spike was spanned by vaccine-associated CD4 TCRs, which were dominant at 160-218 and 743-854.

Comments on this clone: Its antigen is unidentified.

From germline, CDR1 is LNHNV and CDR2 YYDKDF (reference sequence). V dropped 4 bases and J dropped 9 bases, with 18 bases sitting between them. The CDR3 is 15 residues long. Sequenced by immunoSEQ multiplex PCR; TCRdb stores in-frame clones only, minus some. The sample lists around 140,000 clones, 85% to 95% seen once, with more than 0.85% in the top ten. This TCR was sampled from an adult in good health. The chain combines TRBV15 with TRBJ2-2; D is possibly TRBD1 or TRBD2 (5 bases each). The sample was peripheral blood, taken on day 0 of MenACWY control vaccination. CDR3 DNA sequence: TGTGCCACCAGCACCAAATGGGACGGGGTCCGGGAGCTGTTTTTT. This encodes CATSTKWDGVRELFF.